The rows below give T cell receptor beta chains drawn from one sample of a study of early T cells in non-severe SARS-CoV-2 infection. From the 5' RACE reads, TCRdb called clonotypes with MiXCR, one entry per CDR3 protein. Of some 59,000 distinct CDR3 sequences detected, roughly 8.7% appear once; the ten largest clones hold around 3.6%. Here the sequenced sample was whole blood, taken at baseline. These receptors all stem from an adult who was a healthcare worker with PCR-confirmed SARS-CoV-2 infection or an uninfected control (not recorded which). The CDR3 runs from the conserved cysteine through the conserved F or W. The order of the fields is J gene, clone size, V gene, D gene, CDR3 DNA, CDR3 protein. A D gene is named only where the DNA matches it firmly. Expanded clones are given a class, and other clones once, few, many or no size at all.

J: TRBJ2-5
size: .
V: TRBV19
D: TRBD1
DNA: TGTGCCAGCAGGACAGGGGGCGAAGAGACCCAGTACTTC
CDR3: CASRTGGEETQYF

J: TRBJ2-3
size: .
V: TRBV7-6
D: .
DNA: TGTGCCAGCAGCTTAGCTATCAGGGGTACTTCCACAGATACGCAGTATTTT
CDR3: CASSLAIRGTSTDTQYF

J: TRBJ2-2
size: many
V: TRBV30
D: .
DNA: TGTGCCTGGAGTGGGGCAGGGGAGCTGTTTTTT
CDR3: CAWSGAGELFF

J: TRBJ1-4
size: .
V: TRBV19
D: .
DNA: TGTGCCAGTAGTATAGATCACAGGGATAATGAAAAACTGTTTTTT
CDR3: CASSIDHRDNEKLFF

J: TRBJ1-2
size: many
V: TRBV12-3/TRBV12-4
D: TRBD1
DNA: TGTGCCAGCAGCTCCCCCGACAGGGTCGGAGGCTACACCTTC
CDR3: CASSSPDRVGGYTF

J: TRBJ2-2
size: many
V: TRBV11-2
D: .
DNA: TGTGCCAGCAGCCCGTCTCAGTACACCGGGGAGCTGTTTTTT
CDR3: CASSPSQYTGELFF

J: TRBJ2-3
size: many
V: TRBV12-3/TRBV12-4
D: TRBD2
DNA: TGTGCCAGCAGACCGGGACTAGCGGGACCCACAGATACGCAGTATTTT
CDR3: CASRPGLAGPTDTQYF

J: TRBJ1-1
size: many
V: TRBV5-1
D: TRBD1
DNA: TGCGCCAGCAGACAGGGGGACAGGAACACTGAAGCTTTCTTT
CDR3: CASRQGDRNTEAFF

J: TRBJ2-3
size: .
V: TRBV24-1
D: TRBD2
DNA: TGTGCCACCAGTGCCCTAGCGGGAGTCGGAGATACGCAGTATTTT
CDR3: CATSALAGVGDTQYF

J: TRBJ2-1
size: few
V: TRBV9
D: .
DNA: TGTGCCAGCAGCGTATATGCAGGAACCTCCTACAATGAGCAGTTCTTC
CDR3: CASSVYAGTSYNEQFF

J: TRBJ2-5
size: many
V: TRBV7-8
D: .
DNA: TGTGCCAGCAGCCCAAGGAGAAGGGGTGAGACCCAGTACTTC
CDR3: CASSPRRRGETQYF

J: TRBJ1-4
size: few
V: TRBV30
D: TRBD1
DNA: TGTGCCTGTGAAGTGGGACAGGGGACTGAAAAACTGTTTTTT
CDR3: CACEVGQGTEKLFF

J: TRBJ2-3
size: .
V: TRBV6-5
D: .
DNA: TGTGCCAGCAGTTACGGGCCCGAGGGGAATACGCAGTATTTT
CDR3: CASSYGPEGNTQYF

J: TRBJ1-4
size: many
V: TRBV20-1
D: .
DNA: TGCAGTGCTAGAGCCCCCGACAGTCTGGGGCTGTTTTTT
CDR3: CSARAPDSLGLFF

J: TRBJ2-1
size: .
V: TRBV12-3/TRBV12-4
D: .
DNA: TGTGCCAGCACCCCCCGGGCAGCGGACCTCTACAATGAGCAGTTCTTC
CDR3: CASTPRAADLYNEQFF

J: TRBJ1-1
size: many
V: TRBV4-1
D: .
DNA: TGCGCCAGCAGCCACCCGTTGAACACTGAAGCTTTCTTT
CDR3: CASSHPLNTEAFF

J: TRBJ2-7
size: few
V: TRBV11-2
D: .
DNA: TGTGCCAGCAGCCATCCGACCGGCTCTCCATCCTACGAGCAGTACTTC
CDR3: CASSHPTGSPSYEQYF

J: TRBJ2-5
size: few
V: TRBV4-1
D: TRBD2
DNA: TGCGCCAGCAGCCAAGAAGTGCCTAGCGGAGAGACCCAGTACTTC
CDR3: CASSQEVPSGETQYF

J: TRBJ2-3
size: .
V: TRBV7-9
D: .
DNA: TGTGCCAGCTCCCCCGGGGCCTACCAGGTAGATACGCAGTATTTT
CDR3: CASSPGAYQVDTQYF

J: TRBJ2-7
size: few
V: TRBV4-2
D: TRBD2
DNA: TGTGCCAGCAGCCAAGATGACAAGCGGGGGAGGTCGACCTACGAGCAGTACTTC
CDR3: CASSQDDKRGRSTYEQYF

J: TRBJ2-1
size: few
V: TRBV9
D: TRBD2
DNA: TGTGCCAGCAGCGTAGTCCCCCAAAGCATTAGCGGGAGGGCTGAGCAGTTCTTC
CDR3: CASSVVPQSISGRAEQFF

J: TRBJ2-1
size: .
V: TRBV5-4
D: TRBD2
DNA: TGTGCCAGCAGCCCGGGGAGGGGAACGACCTACAATGAGCAGTTCTTC
CDR3: CASSPGRGTTYNEQFF

J: TRBJ2-3
size: .
V: TRBV10-3
D: TRBD2
DNA: TGTGCCATCAGTGAGGGACTAGCCGATACGCAGTATTTT
CDR3: CAISEGLADTQYF

J: TRBJ2-5
size: many
V: TRBV7-9
D: .
DNA: TGTGCCAGCAGCTTAGTCGGGGGAAAGGAGACCCAGTACTTC
CDR3: CASSLVGGKETQYF

J: TRBJ1-2
size: many
V: TRBV20-1
D: .
DNA: TGCAGTGCTAGACGTAGGGAAGCTAACTATGGCTACACCTTC
CDR3: CSARRREANYGYTF

J: TRBJ1-5
size: many
V: TRBV19
D: .
DNA: TGTGCCAGTAACCCGTTCGGCTTTAATCAGCCCCAGCATTTT
CDR3: CASNPFGFNQPQHF

J: TRBJ1-1
size: few
V: TRBV27
D: .
DNA: TGTGCCAGCAGTTTACGGACAGCTCGAGAAGCGGCTTTCTTT
CDR3: CASSLRTAREAAFF

J: TRBJ1-1
size: .
V: TRBV12-3/TRBV12-4
D: .
DNA: TGTGCCACCCAACAGGGAGTTACTGAAGCTTTCTTT
CDR3: CATQQGVTEAFF

J: TRBJ1-2
size: .
V: TRBV5-4
D: TRBD1
DNA: TGTGCCAGCAGCCGGACAGGGAACTATGGCTACACCTTC
CDR3: CASSRTGNYGYTF

J: TRBJ2-7
size: few
V: TRBV10-2
D: .
DNA: TGCGCCAGCAGTGAAGGCAGTAGGGAGCAGTACTTC
CDR3: CASSEGSREQYF

J: TRBJ2-5
size: .
V: TRBV5-5
D: .
DNA: TGTGCCAGCAGCGGAGTACCAGCGACCCAAGAGACCCAGTACTTC
CDR3: CASSGVPATQETQYF

J: TRBJ1-6
size: few
V: TRBV2
D: TRBD1
DNA: TGTGCCAGCAGGGTAACAGGGGGCAGCAATTCACCCCTCCATTTT
CDR3: CASRVTGGSNSPLHF

J: TRBJ1-2
size: .
V: TRBV2
D: TRBD1
DNA: TGTGCCAGCAAGGTCTCCGGGACAGGGTCGAAGCTTTATGGCTACACCTTC
CDR3: CASKVSGTGSKLYGYTF

J: TRBJ1-1
size: few
V: TRBV9
D: .
DNA: TGTGCCAGCAGCGTTTCCTCATCCCTGAACACTGAAGCTTTCTTT
CDR3: CASSVSSSLNTEAFF

J: TRBJ2-7
size: many
V: TRBV7-6
D: TRBD2
DNA: TGTGCCAGCAGCGTGGGACTAGCGGCCCCCAACGAGCAGTACTTC
CDR3: CASSVGLAAPNEQYF

J: TRBJ1-1
size: many
V: TRBV7-2
D: .
DNA: TGTGCCAGCAGCTATAACAGAAACATGAACACTGAAGCTTTCTTT
CDR3: CASSYNRNMNTEAFF

J: TRBJ2-5
size: .
V: TRBV5-6
D: .
DNA: TGTGCCAGCAGCTTGGCAGCGGGCGTTCCGTCGGGAGAGACCCAGTACTTC
CDR3: CASSLAAGVPSGETQYF

J: TRBJ2-2
size: few
V: TRBV10-3
D: TRBD1
DNA: TGTGCCATCAGTCCAGGGGGCCCAAGCACCGGGGAGCTGTTTTTT
CDR3: CAISPGGPSTGELFF

J: TRBJ2-3
size: .
V: TRBV27
D: .
DNA: TGTGCCAGCAGTCGGAGCGGGCCTAGCACAGATACGCAGTATTTT
CDR3: CASSRSGPSTDTQYF

J: TRBJ2-7
size: many
V: TRBV20-1
D: .
DNA: TGCAGTGCTAGAGTACGGGCCGACTCCTACGAGCAGTACTTC
CDR3: CSARVRADSYEQYF

J: TRBJ2-5
size: many
V: TRBV7-6
D: .
DNA: TGTGCCAGCCGGACGGGAACTGGGGGAGAGACCCAGTACTTC
CDR3: CASRTGTGGETQYF

J: TRBJ2-4
size: few
V: TRBV19
D: .
DNA: TGTGCCAGTAGTGGAACAGGGTCCGGCATTCAGTACTTC
CDR3: CASSGTGSGIQYF

J: TRBJ2-1
size: few
V: TRBV12-3/TRBV12-4
D: TRBD1
DNA: TGTGCCAGCAGTTTGACAGGGACCGATGAGCAGTTCTTC
CDR3: CASSLTGTDEQFF

J: TRBJ1-2
size: .
V: TRBV19
D: TRBD1
DNA: TGTGCCAGTTACGACAGGGGGGGAGATGGCTACACCTTC
CDR3: CASYDRGGDGYTF

J: TRBJ2-6
size: .
V: TRBV12-3/TRBV12-4
D: .
DNA: TGTGCCAGCAGTTTAGCGTGGGGGCCTGGGGCCAACGTCCTGACTTTC
CDR3: CASSLAWGPGANVLTF

J: TRBJ2-1
size: .
V: TRBV7-7
D: .
DNA: TGTGCTAGCAGCTTAGTAAGAGGTAATGAGCAGTTCTTC
CDR3: CASSLVRGNEQFF

J: TRBJ1-1
size: many
V: TRBV5-5
D: TRBD1
DNA: TGTGCCAGCAGCTTGGTGGACAGGCTCCCTCAGGCAGCTTTCTTT
CDR3: CASSLVDRLPQAAFF

J: TRBJ2-3
size: many
V: TRBV2
D: TRBD1
DNA: TGTGCCAGCACCCTGGACAGGGGGCTAGATACGCAGTATTTT
CDR3: CASTLDRGLDTQYF

J: TRBJ2-1
size: .
V: TRBV29-1
D: .
DNA: TGCAGCGGGCGGGACGCCTACAATGAGCAGTTCTTC
CDR3: CSGRDAYNEQFF

J: TRBJ1-1
size: .
V: TRBV5-1
D: TRBD1
DNA: TGCGCCAGCAGCCTAGGGACAGGGGGCAGTGAAGCTTTCTTT
CDR3: CASSLGTGGSEAFF

J: TRBJ2-2
size: .
V: TRBV6-5
D: .
DNA: TGTGCCAGCAGTTACAAGTCCGGGGAGCTGTTTTTT
CDR3: CASSYKSGELFF